These 25 T cell receptor beta chains originate from one sample sequenced in a study of shared clonotypes between healthy human individuals. Using immunoSEQ multiplex PCR, the repertoire was profiled, and TCRdb retains in-frame clones only, with some absent. The sample contains approximately 2.1 million clones, approximately 93% of which appear only once. Material for sequencing was naive CD4+ T cells from PBMCs. Sample subset: CD45RA+ positively selected. The receptors originated from a man younger than 35 in good health. Some clones in this sample may be carry-over from other donors' samples.

The chain recombines TRBV9 with TRBJ1-5; the match to TRBD1 covers 7 bases. The CDR3 runs to 14 residues. With 0 bases clipped from V and 11 bases from J, the junction kept 8 bases outside the gene matches. Per the germline V gene, CDR1 is SGDLS and CDR2 is YYNGEE. CDR3: CASSVDSGGQSQHF. The DNA of the CDR3 is TGTGCCAGCAGCGTAGATTCAGGGGGGCAGTCCCAGCATTTT.

On this clone: The same CDR3 is also encoded by other DNA sequences in this sample. The chain is built from TRBV18 and TRBJ1-5; D is ambiguous. Germline loops: CDR1 KGHSH, CDR2 LQKENI. Trimming left V 2 bases short and J 4 bases short, with 3 bases between. This CDR3 is built from 12 residues. The CDR3 region is CASSPKNQPQHF. The CDR3 nucleotides read TGTGCCAGCTCACCAAAGAATCAGCCCCAGCATTTT.

The V gene is TRBV5-6, the J gene TRBJ2-5; 14 bases align to TRBD2. V gave up 0 bases and J gave up 5 bases; unmatched junction bases: 6. Germline V gene sequence: CDR1 SGHDT, CDR2 YYEEEE. The CDR3 length is 17 residues. The CDR3 bases are TGTGCCAGCAGCTTGGTGGGACTAGCGGGAGTGGGGGAGACCCAGTACTTC. Translation gives CASSLVGLAGVGETQYF.

The chain is built from TRBV7-3 and TRBJ2-7; 7 nucleotides agree with TRBD1. Looked up from germline, CDR1 is SGHTA and CDR2 is FQGTGA. CDR3 length: 13 amino acids. V shed 5 bases, J shed 6 bases, and the junction held 7 bases outside the gene matches. CDR3 nucleotides: TGTGCCAGCAGCCCGGGGACAGCAGGCGAGCAGTACTTC. This codes for CASSPGTAGEQYF.

V usage is TRBV15 and J usage is TRBJ2-1, with D tentatively TRBD2 (6 bases). Germline V lookup: CDR1 LNHNV, CDR2 YYDKDF (reference sequence). The V end lost 9 bases, the J end lost 2 bases, and 14 bases lay between the germline ends. There are 14 residues in the CDR3. The CDR3 region is CATRGTLTYNEQFF. Written as DNA, the CDR3 is TGTGCCACTCGCGGGACCCTTACCTACAATGAGCAGTTCTTC.

The V gene is TRBV28, the J gene TRBJ1-2, with a weak D call TRBD1 (6 bases). The CDR3 runs 15 residues. Germline values: CDR1 MDHEN, CDR2 SYDVKM. Trimming took off 1 base at V and 7 bases at J, with 16 bases between the two ends. The CDR3 nucleotides are TGTGCCAGCAGTTTATTTGGGCGGGGGCGCGGTGGCTACACCTTC. Its translation: CASSLFGRGRGGYTF.

The rearrangement links TRBV19 to TRBJ2-7; 9 bases match TRBD2. Germline CDR1 LNHDA, CDR2 SQIVND (reference sequence). V lost 6 bases, J lost 1 base, and 13 bases stayed unmatched. The CDR3 is made up of 17 amino acids. The CDR3: CASSERRVAGASYEQYF. The CDR3 region has the DNA TGTGCCAGTAGCGAAAGGAGGGTAGCGGGGGCATCCTACGAGCAGTACTTC.

The sample holds one count of this clone. CDR3 sequence reads: CASSLKPPGQMNTEAFF. For the CDR3, the DNA is TGTGCCAGCAGCTTAAAACCACCGGGACAGATGAACACTGAAGCTTTCTTT. V usage is TRBV7-2 and J usage is TRBJ1-1, with 7 nucleotides matching TRBD1. The V segment lost 2 bases and the J segment 0 bases; nucleotides outside the gene matches: 9. The CDR3 length is 17 residues. Germline V CDR1 and CDR2: SGHTA, FQGNSA.

This clone was detected once. The gene calls are TRBV6-1 and TRBJ1-1; D unresolved. Trimming left V 3 bases short and J 3 bases short, with 11 bases between. From germline, CDR1 is MNHNS and CDR2 SASEGT. CDR3 length: 14 amino acids. In DNA, the CDR3 is TGTGCCAGCAGTGAGAGGGCAGAAGACACTGAAGCTTTCTTT. This encodes CASSERAEDTEAFF.

The chain carries TRBV11-3 and TRBJ2-1, with 7 bases aligning to TRBD1. The germline CDR1 and CDR2 sequences are SGHNT and YENEEA. The CDR3 has 15 residues. Trimming took 5 bases from V and 4 from J; bases not matched to a gene: 8. CDR3 loop: CASSHSGTAYNEQFF. The CDR3 region has the DNA TGTGCCAGCAGCCATTCCGGGACAGCATACAATGAGCAGTTCTTC.

As to this clone: Sequence at one end of the junction differs from germline and may be a read error. The rearrangement joins TRBV5-6 to TRBJ2-7; 10 bases line up with TRBD2. Germline V gene lookup returns CDR1 SGHDT and CDR2 YYEEEE. The CDR3 has 15 residues. The CDR3 DNA reads TGTGCCAGCAGCCGATCTAGCGGGAGCTCCAACGAGCAGTACTTC. Its protein product is CASSRSSGSSNEQYF.

The chain uses TRBV11-2 and TRBJ2-1; the D is unclear. The CDR3 is made up of 13 amino acids. Trimming took 0 bases from V and 5 from J, leaving 5 bases between them. Germline CDR1 reads SGHAT; CDR2 reads FQNNGV. CDR3 loop: CASSLDPNNEQFF. The DNA for the CDR3 is TGTGCCAGCAGCTTAGATCCGAACAATGAGCAGTTCTTC.

The J gene is TRBJ1-2, the V gene TRBV29-1; 11 bases align to TRBD1. The germline CDR1 and CDR2 sequences are SQVTM and ANQGSEA. V lost 7 bases and J lost 3; bases outside the gene matches: 7. The CDR3 length is 14 residues. This CDR3 is CSGERTGGDYGYTF. CDR3 DNA sequence: TGCAGCGGCGAAAGGACAGGGGGCGACTATGGCTACACCTTC.

With regard to this clone: The sample carries other DNA sequences with the same CDR3. This chain joins TRBV6-1 and TRBJ1-5, with TRBD1 identical over 10 bases. Unmatched junction bases numbered 2, after V lost 6 bases and J lost 6 bases. The CDR3 runs 13 residues. Per germline, CDR1 MNHNS and CDR2 SASEGT. The CDR3 here is CASRDRGGQPQHF. CDR3 DNA sequence: TGTGCCAGCAGGGACAGGGGGGGTCAGCCCCAGCATTTT.

This clone was counted only a few times. The V call is TRBV4-1, the J call TRBJ1-5, with D possibly being TRBD1 (6 bases). The V end was cut by 0 bases, the J end by 7 bases, with 16 bases between. CDR1 MGHRA and CDR2 YSYEKL come from the germline V gene. This CDR3 region has 16 residues. The CDR3 here is CASSQDLGGDWQPQHF. The CDR3 bases are TGCGCCAGCAGCCAAGATCTAGGGGGGGACTGGCAGCCCCAGCATTTT.

The chain combines TRBV4-1 with TRBJ1-2; 8 nucleotides agree with TRBD1. Germline lookup yields CDR1 MGHRA and CDR2 YSYEKL. The CDR3 totals 19 residues. Losses at the gene ends were 3 bases for V and 3 bases for J; bases not matched to a gene: 18. CDR3 DNA sequence: TGCGCCAGCAGCCAGTACAACTCCGGACAGGGCGGAGCGGACTATGGCTACACCTTC. Protein: CASSQYNSGQGGADYGYTF.

The V call is TRBV15, the J call TRBJ2-1; the match to TRBD2 covers 12 bases. The V and J ends lost 3 bases and 2 bases, in that order; junction bases with no gene match: 14. The CDR3 is 20 residues long. Per germline, CDR1 LNHNV and CDR2 YYDKDF (reference sequence). CDR3 region: CATSREWTSGTQGAYNEQFF. In DNA, the CDR3 is TGTGCCACCAGCAGGGAATGGACTAGCGGGACCCAAGGGGCCTACAATGAGCAGTTCTTC.

The rearrangement links TRBV29-1 to TRBJ2-5, with a weak D call TRBD2 (5 bases). The J call may be incorrect, as the DNA end agrees better with TRBJ2-7. This CDR3 comprises 14 residues. Germline CDR1 is SQVTM and CDR2 is ANQGSEA. CDR3 sequence reads: CSVESGSGSYEQYF. CDR3 nucleotides: TGCAGCGTTGAAAGCGGCAGCGGCTCCTACGAGCAGTACTTC.

The chain's CDR3 is CASSFRQIGSNEQFF. The CDR3 nucleotides read TGTGCCAGCAGTTTTCGGCAGATAGGATCCAATGAGCAGTTCTTC. This rearrangement joins TRBV28 to TRBJ2-1; D gene ambiguous. With 3 bases removed from V and 6 bases from J, the gap between germline ends came to 15 bases. CDR3 length equals 15 residues. Germline assignment: CDR1 MDHEN and CDR2 SYDVKM.

Concerning this clone itself: Other DNA sequences in the same sample also yield this CDR3. V usage is TRBV5-1 and J usage is TRBJ2-2; tentative D call: TRBD2 (6 bases). The length of the CDR3 is 15 residues. Trimming removed 0 bases at V and 6 bases at J, with 12 bases between. Per the germline V gene, CDR1 is SGHRS and CDR2 is YFSETQ. The CDR3 DNA is TGCGCCAGCAGCTTGGTTCGGGGCGGGGCCGGGGAGCTGTTTTTT. It specifies CASSLVRGGAGELFF.

The gene calls are TRBV19 and TRBJ2-3; possibly TRBD2 for D (6 bases). The V end was cut by 7 bases, the J end by 0 bases, with 14 bases between. The CDR3 is made up of 15 amino acids. The germline CDR1 and CDR2 sequences are LNHDA and SQIVND (reference sequence). CDR3 sequence: CASTNLGGSTDTQYF. The CDR3 DNA reads as TGTGCCAGTACTAACCTCGGGGGAAGCACAGATACGCAGTATTTT. The variable domain in full, with the rest retrieved from reference TRBV19 and TRBJ2-3, is DGGITQSPKYLFRKEGQNVTLSCEQNLNHDAMYWYRQDPGQGLRLIYYSQIVNDFQKGDIAEGYSVSREKKESFPLTVTSAQKNPTAFYLCASTNLGGSTDTQYFGPGTRLTVL.

The V gene is TRBV6-1, the J gene TRBJ1-2; no reliable D call. Germline CDR1 reads MNHNS; CDR2 reads SASEGT. V lost 7 bases and J lost 2, with 5 bases in between. The CDR3 totals 11 residues. The CDR3 DNA is TGTGCCAGCATGAACAACTATGGCTACACCTTC. Residues: CASMNNYGYTF.

The chain recombines TRBV5-1 with TRBJ2-5; a possible D gene is TRBD1 (6 bases). Germline V gene sequence: CDR1 SGHRS, CDR2 YFSETQ. V shed 2 bases and J shed 2 bases, with 10 bases lying between them. The CDR3 spans 14 residues. CDR3 nucleotides: TGCGCCAGCAGCTTCCGGACAGCACAAGAGACCCAGTACTTC. This codes for CASSFRTAQETQYF. The full variable domain, rest sourced from reference TRBV5-1 and TRBJ2-5, is KAGVTQTPRYLIKTRGQQVTLSCSPISGHRSVSWYQQTPGQGLQFLFEYFSETQRNKGNFPGRFSGRQFSNSRSEMNVSTLELGDSALYLCASSFRTAQETQYFGPGTRLLVL.

This clone appeared once. This chain uses TRBV11-2 with TRBJ2-1; 10 positions agree with TRBD1. V was pared by 5 bases and J by 2 bases, with 6 bases of the junction left unmatched. CDR3 length equals 16 residues. Germline V gene sequence: CDR1 SGHAT, CDR2 FQNNGV. CDR3 loop: CASSRLGQGTYNEQFF. The CDR3 DNA follows: TGTGCCAGCAGCCGGTTGGGACAGGGGACCTACAATGAGCAGTTCTTC.

J is TRBJ2-1 and V is TRBV10-3, with 10 bases matching TRBD2. The junction had 15 bases not matched to a gene; V was cut back by 5 bases and J by 5 bases. From germline, CDR1 is ENHRY and CDR2 SYGVKD. The CDR3 loop spans 18 amino acids. The DNA of the CDR3 is TGTGCCATCAGTTCCCACCCCACAAGCGGACTAGCGGACAATGAGCAGTTCTTC. Protein product: CAISSHPTSGLADNEQFF.